This paragraph covers one TCR beta chain sequence. The sample contains more than one DNA sequence encoding this CDR3. This CDR3 has 16 residues. The V segment lost 4 bases and the J segment 3 bases; nucleotides outside the gene matches: 5. CDR1 and CDR2 from the germline V gene are MDHEN and SYDVKM. PCR amplification relied on 60 Vbeta primers (plus 13 Jbeta primers). The protocol was immunoSEQ multiplex PCR, while the TCRdb copy is restricted to in-frame clones and leaves out a portion. In the table there are 110,000 or so clones, more than 80% of which are singletons. This entry is derived from a study of cytomegalovirus exposure and HLA in healthy donors.

What was sequenced was PBMCs. This clonotype was obtained from a man aged 40-49 years in good health and CMV-seronegative. The chain uses TRBV28 and TRBJ2-3; 12 bases fit TRBD2. As DNA, the CDR3 is TGTGCCAGCAGTTCGCCGACTAGCGGGAGTACAGATACGCAGTATTTT. Protein product: CASSSPTSGSTDTQYF.